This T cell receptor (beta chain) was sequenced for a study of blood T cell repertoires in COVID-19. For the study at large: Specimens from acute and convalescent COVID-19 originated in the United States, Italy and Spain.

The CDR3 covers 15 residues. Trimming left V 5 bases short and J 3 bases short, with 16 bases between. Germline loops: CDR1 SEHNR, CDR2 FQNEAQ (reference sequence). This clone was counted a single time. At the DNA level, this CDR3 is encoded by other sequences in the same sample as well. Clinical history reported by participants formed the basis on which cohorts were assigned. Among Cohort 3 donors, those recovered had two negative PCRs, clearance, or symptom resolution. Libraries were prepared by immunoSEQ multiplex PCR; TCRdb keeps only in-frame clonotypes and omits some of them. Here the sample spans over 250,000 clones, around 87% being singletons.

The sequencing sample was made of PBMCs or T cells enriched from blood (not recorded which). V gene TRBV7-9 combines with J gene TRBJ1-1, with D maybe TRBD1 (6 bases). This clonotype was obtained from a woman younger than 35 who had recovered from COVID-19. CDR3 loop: CASSPRGGGYTEAFF. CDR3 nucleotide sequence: TGTGCCAGCAGCCCTCGAGGGGGAGGGTACACTGAAGCTTTCTTT. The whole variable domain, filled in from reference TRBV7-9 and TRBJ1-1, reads DTGVSQNPRHKITKRGQNVTFRCDPISEHNRLYWYRQTLGQGPEFLTYFQNEAQLEKSRLLSDRFSAERPKGSFSTLEIQRTEQGDSAMYLCASSPRGGGYTEAFFGQGTRLTVV.